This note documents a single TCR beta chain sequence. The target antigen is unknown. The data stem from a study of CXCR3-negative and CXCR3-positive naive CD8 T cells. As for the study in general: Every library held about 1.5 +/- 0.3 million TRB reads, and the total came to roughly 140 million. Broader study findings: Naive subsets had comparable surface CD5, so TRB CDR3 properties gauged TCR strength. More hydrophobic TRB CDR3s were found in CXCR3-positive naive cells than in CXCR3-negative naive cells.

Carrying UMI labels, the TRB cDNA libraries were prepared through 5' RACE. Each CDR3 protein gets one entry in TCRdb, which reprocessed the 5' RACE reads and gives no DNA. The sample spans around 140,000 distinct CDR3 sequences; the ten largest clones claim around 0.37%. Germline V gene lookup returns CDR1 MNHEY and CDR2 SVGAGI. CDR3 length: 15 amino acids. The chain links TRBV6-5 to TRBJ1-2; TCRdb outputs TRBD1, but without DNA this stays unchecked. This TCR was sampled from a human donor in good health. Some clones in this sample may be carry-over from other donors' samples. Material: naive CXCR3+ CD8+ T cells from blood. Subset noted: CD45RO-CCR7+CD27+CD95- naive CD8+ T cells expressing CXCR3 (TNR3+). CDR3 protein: CASSYRTGGDYGYTF.